These 8 T cell receptor beta chains were sequenced from one sample in a study of T-cell memory formation after mild COVID-19. TCRdb called the 5' RACE reads again in MiXCR, with one record for every CDR3 protein. The repertoire holds about half a million distinct CDR3 sequences, with about 18% as singletons. The specimen was PBMCs or a T cell subset sorted from them (not recorded which). Every receptor here comes from an adult woman who had mild COVID-19 (a few samples of this study predate the infection). Cell type and time point are not known.

This clonotype was seen more than once but under ten times. The V and J genes are TRBV29-1 and TRBJ2-3; D possibly corresponds to TRBD1 (5 bases). The CDR3 contains 13 residues. The V end lost 1 base, the J end lost 6 bases, and 11 bases lay between the germline ends. CDR1 and CDR2 (germline): SQVTM, ANQGSEA. The CDR3 loop is CSVEVAGIDTQYF. The CDR3 DNA is TGCAGCGTTGAAGTAGCAGGGATTGATACGCAGTATTTT.

The rearrangement links TRBV11-2 to TRBJ1-1; no clear D. The V and J ends lost 1 base and 0 bases respectively, with 6 bases between them. Germline-derived CDR1 and CDR2 are SGHAT and FQNNGV. This CDR3 contains 14 residues. The CDR3 is CASSLAQMNTEAFF. CDR3 nucleotide sequence: TGTGCCAGCAGCTTAGCACAGATGAACACTGAAGCTTTCTTT.

This clonotype was seen many times. This rearrangement joins TRBV9 to TRBJ2-3; 9 nucleotides agree with TRBD2. V lost 5 bases, J lost 5 bases, and 3 bases stayed unmatched. Per germline, CDR1 SGDLS and CDR2 YYNGEE. The CDR3 length is 13 residues. The DNA of the CDR3 is TGTGCCAGCAGGGGACTAGCAGGAGATACGCAGTATTTT. This codes for CASRGLAGDTQYF.

This sequence joins TRBV30 and TRBJ1-2, with a weak D call TRBD1 (5 bases). V was trimmed by 5 bases and J by 3 bases, leaving 10 bases between them. Per germline, CDR1 GTSNPN and CDR2 SVGIG (reference sequence). The CDR3 sequence is 12 residues long. As DNA, the CDR3 is TGTGCCTGGGGGGACGGTTACTATGGCTACACCTTC. This translates into CAWGDGYYGYTF.

This clonotype was seen only a few times. The chain couples TRBV20-1 to TRBJ2-7, with a tentative D call TRBD2 (6 bases). CDR1 is DFQATT and CDR2 is SNEGSKA in the germline V gene (reference sequence). V lost 0 bases to trimming and J lost 0 bases, with 12 bases between them. The CDR3 length is 15 residues. The CDR3 here is CSARDNIGSSYEQYF. CDR3 bases: TGCAGTGCTAGAGATAATATCGGGAGCTCCTACGAGCAGTACTTC.

This clonotype has a handful of counts. The genes are TRBV5-4 and TRBJ2-5; 8 bases fit TRBD1. V gave up 0 bases and J gave up 5 bases; unmatched junction bases: 6. The V gene's germline CDR1 is SGHNT and CDR2 YYREEE (reference sequence). The CDR3 is made up of 15 amino acids. The CDR3 loop reads CASSLGGQAGETQYF. As DNA, the CDR3 is TGTGCCAGCAGCTTGGGGGGACAGGCCGGTGAGACCCAGTACTTC.

V and J are TRBV3-1 and TRBJ1-6; D call uncertain. Between the trimmed V and J ends, which lost 2 bases and 7 bases, there was a span of 3 bases. Germline lookup yields CDR1 LGHDT and CDR2 YNNKEL (reference sequence). The CDR3 totals 12 residues. The CDR3 sequence: CASSQWNSPLHF. CDR3 bases: TGTGCCAGCAGCCAATGGAATTCACCCCTCCACTTT.

This clonotype was observed at least ten times. The chain combines TRBV4-3 with TRBJ2-1; 11 positions match TRBD2. CDR1 and CDR2 (germline): LGHNA, YSLEER. With 4 bases clipped from V and 6 bases from J, the junction kept 5 bases outside the gene matches. This CDR3 comprises 15 residues. CDR3 sequence: CASSPRLAGFNEQFF. In nucleotides, the CDR3 is TGCGCCAGCAGCCCTAGACTAGCGGGGTTCAATGAGCAGTTCTTC.